This T cell receptor beta chain was sequenced in a study of blood T cells in healthy people across ages. Notes on the study in general: The long-lived group displayed more naive CD4+ cells, plus higher diversity, than the aged donors did. Per million T cells, TCR beta diversity dropped about linearly as age rose.

The CDR3 length is 17 residues. The V gene's germline CDR1 is MNHEY and CDR2 SMNVEV (reference sequence). The ends lost 5 bases at V and 2 bases at J; junction bases unmatched: 11. This clonotype was recorded a few times. Its antigen is unknown. Combining a sample-barcoded 5' primer with a J-beta primer mix, a second PCR ran for about 7 to 11 cycles. Samples each returned at least 3 million CDR3-containing paired-end reads. TCRdb reprocessed the 5' RACE reads with MiXCR, giving one entry per CDR3 protein. The data contain 1.5 million to 2 million distinct CDR3 sequences, roughly 28% of them singletons.

V gene TRBV27 combines with J gene TRBJ2-4, with 8 bases that match TRBD2. This clonotype was obtained from a woman aged 25-40 years in good health. Sequencing used blood. CDR3 DNA sequence: TGTGCCAGCAGTCGCACCTCAAGCGGGGGACCCAAAAACATTCAGTACTTC. Translating gives CASSRTSSGGPKNIQYF.